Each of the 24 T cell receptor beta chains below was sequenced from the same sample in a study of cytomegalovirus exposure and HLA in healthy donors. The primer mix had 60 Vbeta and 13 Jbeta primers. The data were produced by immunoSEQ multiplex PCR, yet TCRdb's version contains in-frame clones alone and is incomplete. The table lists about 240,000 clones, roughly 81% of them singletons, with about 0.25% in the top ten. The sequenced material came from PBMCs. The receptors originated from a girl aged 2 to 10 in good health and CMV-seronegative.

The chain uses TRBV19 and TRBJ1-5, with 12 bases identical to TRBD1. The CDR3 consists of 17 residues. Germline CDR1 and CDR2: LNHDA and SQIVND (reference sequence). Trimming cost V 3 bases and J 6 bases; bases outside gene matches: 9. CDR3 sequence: CASSIGDRGRGGQPQHF. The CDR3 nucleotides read TGTGCCAGTAGTATTGGGGACAGGGGGCGAGGAGGTCAGCCCCAGCATTTT.

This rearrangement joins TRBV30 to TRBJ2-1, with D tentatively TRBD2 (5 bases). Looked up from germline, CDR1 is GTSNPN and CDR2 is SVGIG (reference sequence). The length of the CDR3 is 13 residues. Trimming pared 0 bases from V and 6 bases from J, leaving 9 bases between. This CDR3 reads CAWSVGSVNEQFF. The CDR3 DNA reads TGTGCCTGGAGTGTTGGTAGCGTCAATGAGCAGTTCTTC.

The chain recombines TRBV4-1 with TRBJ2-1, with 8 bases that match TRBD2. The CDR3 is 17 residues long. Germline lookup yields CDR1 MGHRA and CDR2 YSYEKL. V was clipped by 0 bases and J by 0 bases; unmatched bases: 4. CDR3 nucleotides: TGCGCCAGCAGCCAAGATCAGGGGACTAGCTCCTACAATGAGCAGTTCTTC. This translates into CASSQDQGTSSYNEQFF.

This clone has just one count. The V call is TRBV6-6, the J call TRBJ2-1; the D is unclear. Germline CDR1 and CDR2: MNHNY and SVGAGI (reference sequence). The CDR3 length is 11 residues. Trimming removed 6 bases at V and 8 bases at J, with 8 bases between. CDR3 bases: TGTGCCAGCAGCCCTTTGTATGAGCAGTTCTTC. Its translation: CASSPLYEQFF.

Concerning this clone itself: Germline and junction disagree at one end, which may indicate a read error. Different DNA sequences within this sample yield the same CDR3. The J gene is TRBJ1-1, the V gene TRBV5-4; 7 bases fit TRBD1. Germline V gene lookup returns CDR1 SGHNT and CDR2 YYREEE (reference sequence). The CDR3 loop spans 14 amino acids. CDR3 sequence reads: CASSLGQRNTEAFF. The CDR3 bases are TGTGCCAGCAGTTTGGGACAGAGGAACACTGAAGCTTTCTTT.

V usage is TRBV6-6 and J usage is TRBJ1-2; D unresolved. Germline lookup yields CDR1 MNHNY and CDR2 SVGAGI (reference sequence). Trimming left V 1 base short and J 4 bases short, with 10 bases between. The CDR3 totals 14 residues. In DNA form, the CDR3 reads TGTGCCAGCAGTTACTTAAGAGTACGCTATGGCTACACCTTC. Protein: CASSYLRVRYGYTF.

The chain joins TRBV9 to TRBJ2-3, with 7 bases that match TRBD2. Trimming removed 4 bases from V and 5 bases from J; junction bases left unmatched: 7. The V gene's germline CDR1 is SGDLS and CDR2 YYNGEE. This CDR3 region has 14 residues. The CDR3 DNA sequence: TGTGCCAGCAGCACAAGACTAGCTGTAGATACGCAGTATTTT. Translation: CASSTRLAVDTQYF.

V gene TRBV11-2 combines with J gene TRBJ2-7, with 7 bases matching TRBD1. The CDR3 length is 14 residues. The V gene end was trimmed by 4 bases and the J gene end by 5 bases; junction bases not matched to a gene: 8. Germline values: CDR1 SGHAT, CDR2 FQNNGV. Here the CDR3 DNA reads TGTGCCAGCAGCTCCGGACAGGACAGACACGAGCAGTACTTC. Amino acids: CASSSGQDRHEQYF.

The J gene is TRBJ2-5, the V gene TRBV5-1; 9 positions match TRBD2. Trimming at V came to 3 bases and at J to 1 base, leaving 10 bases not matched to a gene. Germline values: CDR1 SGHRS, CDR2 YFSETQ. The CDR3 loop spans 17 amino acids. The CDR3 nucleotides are TGCGCCAGCAGCTATCTTTCTAGCGGGGCGATCCAAGAGACCCAGTACTTC. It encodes CASSYLSSGAIQETQYF.

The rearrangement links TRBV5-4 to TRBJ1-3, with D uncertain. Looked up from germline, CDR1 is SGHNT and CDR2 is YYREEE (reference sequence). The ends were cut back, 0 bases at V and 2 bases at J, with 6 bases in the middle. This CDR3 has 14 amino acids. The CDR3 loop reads CASSLDRAGNTIYF. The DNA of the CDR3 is TGTGCCAGCAGCTTGGACCGAGCTGGAAACACCATATATTTT.

The CDR3 nucleotides are TGTGCCAGCAGCGGGGGACTAGCGGGAGCCGAGACCCAGTACTTC. Its translation: CASSGGLAGAETQYF. This chain connects TRBV7-9 to TRBJ2-5; TRBD2 aligns across 14 bases. There are 15 residues in the CDR3. Germline V gives CDR1 SEHNR, CDR2 FQNEAQ (reference sequence). Trimming at V came to 5 bases and at J to 5 bases, leaving 4 bases not matched to a gene.

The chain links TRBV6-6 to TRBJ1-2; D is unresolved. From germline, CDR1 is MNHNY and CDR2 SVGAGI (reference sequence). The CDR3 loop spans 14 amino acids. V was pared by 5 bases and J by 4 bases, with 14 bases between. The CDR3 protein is CASSVPSDAYGYTF. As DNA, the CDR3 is TGTGCCAGCAGTGTCCCCTCAGATGCCTATGGCTACACCTTC.

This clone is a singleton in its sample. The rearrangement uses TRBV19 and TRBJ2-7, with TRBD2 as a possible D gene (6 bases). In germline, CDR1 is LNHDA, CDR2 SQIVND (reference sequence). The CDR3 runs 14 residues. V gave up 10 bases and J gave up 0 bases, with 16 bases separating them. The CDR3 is CATAGRPNSYEQYF. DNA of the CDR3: TGTGCCACCGCGGGACGCCCGAACTCCTACGAGCAGTACTTC.

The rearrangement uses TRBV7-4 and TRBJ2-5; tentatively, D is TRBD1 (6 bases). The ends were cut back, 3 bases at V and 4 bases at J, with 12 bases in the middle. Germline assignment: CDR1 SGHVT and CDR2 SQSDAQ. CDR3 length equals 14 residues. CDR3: CASSFGTGRETQYF. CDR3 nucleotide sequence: TGTGCCAGCAGCTTCGGCACAGGGAGAGAGACCCAGTACTTC.

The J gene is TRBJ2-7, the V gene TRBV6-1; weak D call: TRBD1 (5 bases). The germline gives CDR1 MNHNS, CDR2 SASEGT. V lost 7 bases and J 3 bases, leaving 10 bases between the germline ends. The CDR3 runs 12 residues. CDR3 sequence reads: CASTLDSYEQYF. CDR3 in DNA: TGTGCCAGCACCCTCGACAGCTACGAGCAGTACTTC.

Written as DNA, the CDR3 is TGCGCCAGCAGCCAAGCAGGGGGCGGTAGCAATCAGCCCCAGCATTTT. It is translated as CASSQAGGGSNQPQHF. This rearrangement joins TRBV4-1 to TRBJ1-5; 8 nucleotides align to TRBD1. Trimming took 1 base from V and 0 from J; bases not matched to a gene: 2. This CDR3 has 16 residues. Germline CDR1 reads MGHRA; CDR2 reads YSYEKL.

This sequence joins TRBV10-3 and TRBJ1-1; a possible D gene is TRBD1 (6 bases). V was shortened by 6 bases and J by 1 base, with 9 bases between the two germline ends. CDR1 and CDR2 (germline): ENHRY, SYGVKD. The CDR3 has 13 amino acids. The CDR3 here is CAIREGGNTEAFF. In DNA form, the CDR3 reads TGTGCCATCAGAGAAGGGGGGAACACTGAAGCTTTCTTT.

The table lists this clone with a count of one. CDR3 loop: CASRPTGLSGYNEQFF. The CDR3 nucleotides read TGCGCCAGCAGGCCTACGGGACTCTCCGGCTACAATGAGCAGTTCTTC. The chain combines TRBV4-1 with TRBJ2-1, with a possible D match to TRBD2 (6 bases). The V gene lost 6 bases and the J gene lost 3 bases, with 18 bases spanning the gap. The CDR3 spans 16 residues. Germline assignment: CDR1 MGHRA and CDR2 YSYEKL.

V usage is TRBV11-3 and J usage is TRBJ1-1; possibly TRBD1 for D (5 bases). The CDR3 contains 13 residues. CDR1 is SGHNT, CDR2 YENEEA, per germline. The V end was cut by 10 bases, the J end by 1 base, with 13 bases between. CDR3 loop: CATQMTANTEAFF. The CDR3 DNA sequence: TGTGCCACTCAGATGACAGCGAACACTGAAGCTTTCTTT.

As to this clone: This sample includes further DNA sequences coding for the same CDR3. Written as DNA, the CDR3 is TGTGCCAGCACTAAGGAGTCTCGCATCTCCTACAATGAGCAGTTCTTC. Its protein is CASTKESRISYNEQFF. V is TRBV13 and J is TRBJ2-1; D uncertain. The CDR3 extends over 16 amino acids. Germline CDR1 is PRHDT and CDR2 is FYEKMQ (reference sequence). The germline V and J ends were trimmed by 7 bases and 0 bases, with 16 bases remaining between them.

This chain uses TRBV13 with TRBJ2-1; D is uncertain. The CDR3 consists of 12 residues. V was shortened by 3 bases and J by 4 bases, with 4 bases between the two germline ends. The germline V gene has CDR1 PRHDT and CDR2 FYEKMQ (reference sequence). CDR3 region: CASSFQYNEQFF. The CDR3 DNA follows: TGTGCCAGCAGCTTTCAGTACAATGAGCAGTTCTTC.

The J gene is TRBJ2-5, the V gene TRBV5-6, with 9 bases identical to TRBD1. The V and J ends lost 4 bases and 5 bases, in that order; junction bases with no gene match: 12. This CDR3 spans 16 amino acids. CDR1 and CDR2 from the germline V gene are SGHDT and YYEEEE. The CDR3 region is CASSLKRDRERETQYF. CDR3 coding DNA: TGTGCCAGCAGCCTGAAGCGGGACAGGGAGAGGGAGACCCAGTACTTC. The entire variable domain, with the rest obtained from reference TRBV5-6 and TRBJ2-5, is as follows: DAGVTQSPTHLIKTRGQQVTLRCSPKSGHDTVSWYQQALGQGPQFIFQYYEEEERQRGNFPDRFSGHQFPNYSSELNVNALLLGDSALYLCASSLKRDRERETQYFGPGTRLLVL.

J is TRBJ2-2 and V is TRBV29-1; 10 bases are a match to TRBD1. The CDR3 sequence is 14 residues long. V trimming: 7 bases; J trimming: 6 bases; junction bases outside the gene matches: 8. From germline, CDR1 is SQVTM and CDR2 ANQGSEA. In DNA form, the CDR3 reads TGCAGCGCCTCCGGGACAGGGGCCCCCGGGGAGCTGTTTTTT. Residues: CSASGTGAPGELFF.

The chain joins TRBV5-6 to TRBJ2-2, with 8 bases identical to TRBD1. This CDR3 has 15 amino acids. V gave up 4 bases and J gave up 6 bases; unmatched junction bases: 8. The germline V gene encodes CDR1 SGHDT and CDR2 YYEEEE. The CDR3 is CASSPLDRAAGELFF. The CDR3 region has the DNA TGTGCCAGCAGCCCCCTGGACAGGGCGGCCGGGGAGCTGTTTTTT. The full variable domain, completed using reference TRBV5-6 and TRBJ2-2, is DAGVTQSPTHLIKTRGQQVTLRCSPKSGHDTVSWYQQALGQGPQFIFQYYEEEERQRGNFPDRFSGHQFPNYSSELNVNALLLGDSALYLCASSPLDRAAGELFFGEGSRLTVL.